This TCR beta chain was recorded in a study of regulatory T cells in long-lasting Graves disease. Study-wide points: Analysis covered peripheral blood alone, not thyroid tissue.

Arm-PCR of CDR3 regions with iRepertoire HTBI primers generated TCR beta libraries. MiXCR, applied by TCRdb to the multiplex PCR reads, yields one record per CDR3 protein. The repertoire holds 700,000 or so distinct CDR3 sequences, with about 30% as singletons. Only one count was recorded for this clonotype. What it binds is not known. Time point: persistent/refractory GD, antithyroid drugs over 5 years with positive TRAb. RNA isolated from PBMCs was used to make the TCR library. This clonotype was obtained from a female donor with Graves disease. Source: peripheral blood mononuclear cells (PBMCs), taken when the disease was refractory, from a patient treated with antithyroid drugs.

CDR3 region: CSVEGFLEGAEAFF. In DNA form, the CDR3 reads TGCAGCGTTGAAGGGTTCCTCGAGGGGGCTGAAGCTTTCTTT. The chain joins TRBV29-1 to TRBJ1-1; possible D gene TRBD1, 6 bases. Per germline, CDR1 SQVTM and CDR2 ANQGSEA. The CDR3 is made up of 14 amino acids. Trimming stripped 1 base from V and 6 bases from J, with 15 bases between.